This TCR beta chain emerged from a study of CD8+CD57+ T cells in acquired aplastic anemia. Turning to the study itself: CD4+ reads averaged about 11 million in healthy donors.

This clonotype was detected many times. The template used for profiling TCR beta VDJ and CDR3 was genomic DNA. One entry per CDR3 protein, called by TCRdb with MiXCR from the reads. The sample has over 200,000 distinct CDR3 sequences, under 65% seen once. The specimen was sorted CD4+, CD8+, or CD8+CD57+ T cells (not recorded which) from PBMCs. This clonotype originated in a human donor in good health.

For the CDR3, the DNA is TGTGCTAGTGGTTTGGTAGGGATTGAACACCTCACAGATACGCAGTATTTT. The encoded protein is CASGLVGIEHLTDTQYF. The V gene is TRBV12-5, the J gene TRBJ2-3; D uncertain. Germline-derived CDR1 and CDR2 are LGHNT and FRNRAP. The CDR3 length is 17 residues. V was cut by 0 bases and J by 2 bases, with 15 bases left in between.